The clone carrying this T cell receptor (beta chain) was recorded once. Its specificity is not known. Primers: 60 Vbeta forward and 13 Jbeta reverse. TCRdb's copy holds only in-frame clones and misses some; the assay was immunoSEQ multiplex PCR. The table lists about 110,000 clones, around three quarters of them singletons. This sample was taken from a study of cytomegalovirus exposure and HLA in healthy donors. General study points: CMV serostatus was the only immune exposure information that was available. What TCR beta sequences reportedly achieved was accurate prediction of HLA-A and HLA-B alleles in most subjects.

The CDR3 loop spans 16 amino acids. V lost 0 bases to trimming and J lost 4 bases; unmatched junction nucleotides: 4. Germline-derived CDR1 and CDR2 are PRHDT and FYEKMQ (reference sequence). The clonotype comes from a man aged 25 to 40 in good health and CMV-seropositive. The specimen was PBMCs. The rearrangement uses TRBV13 and TRBJ2-1; 9 bases align to TRBD1. In DNA form, the CDR3 reads TGTGCCAGCAGCTTAGGACAGGGGGCGCCGTACAATGAGCAGTTCTTC. This codes for CASSLGQGAPYNEQFF.